A selection of T cell receptor beta chains follows, all from one sample in a study of CD8 T cells in Susac syndrome. TCRdb fed the immunoSEQ multiplex PCR reads into MiXCR, producing one record per CDR3 protein. Seen here are 95,000 to 150,000 distinct CDR3 sequences, around 95% observed once, and the top ten hold about 0.089%. The sample taken for sequencing was CD4+ T cells from PBMCs. These receptor sequences come from a human donor in good health. Each CDR3 is given without its conserved first and last residue. Each record gives: CDR3 protein, V gene.

CDR3 protein: ASSVVLAGDTGELF
V gene: TRBV9

CDR3 protein: ASSVNSNQPQH
V gene: TRBV9

CDR3 protein: SAAITGGYGYT
V gene: TRBV20-1

CDR3 protein: ASSDIRLDGSPNYNEQF
V gene: TRBV2

CDR3 protein: ASTLDRRNQPQH
V gene: TRBV2

CDR3 protein: ASSLGDSGLF
V gene: TRBV18

CDR3 protein: ATSGHIPGLAVKIYEQY
V gene: TRBV24-1

CDR3 protein: ASDGQGAQTEAF
V gene: TRBV2

CDR3 protein: ASSLTGDYSNQPQH
V gene: TRBV5-1

CDR3 protein: ASSSRTGSFYGYT
V gene: TRBV5-1

CDR3 protein: AAYTGLAGDTQY
V gene: TRBV15

CDR3 protein: ASSILAGATDTQY
V gene: TRBV2

CDR3 protein: ASSSPPSYEQY
V gene: TRBV6-2/TRBV6-3

CDR3 protein: ASSSVQGDTEAF
V gene: TRBV5-1

CDR3 protein: SATTHYEQY
V gene: TRBV20-1

CDR3 protein: ASSLLHLGRAVYEQY
V gene: TRBV28

CDR3 protein: ASGLEGQGQY
V gene: TRBV12-5

CDR3 protein: ASSQGTSDETQY
V gene: TRBV3-1

CDR3 protein: ASSYGSGGGNQPQH
V gene: TRBV6-2/TRBV6-3

CDR3 protein: ASSLGAGVDTQY
V gene: TRBV5-6

CDR3 protein: ASSGMSRETQY
V gene: TRBV2

CDR3 protein: SAQENTEAF
V gene: TRBV29-1

CDR3 protein: AWSGGLAKGNEQF
V gene: TRBV30

CDR3 protein: ASSLTRNTEAF
V gene: TRBV12-3/TRBV12-4

CDR3 protein: SAIPLAGAYNEQF
V gene: TRBV20-1

CDR3 protein: ASRMGQNTGELF
V gene: TRBV12-3/TRBV12-4

CDR3 protein: ASSQDTGVYQDEQY
V gene: TRBV4-3

CDR3 protein: ASSKTWEQY
V gene: TRBV7-9

CDR3 protein: ASSTRTWGETQY
V gene: TRBV19

CDR3 protein: ASSEGLAGGSSYNEQF
V gene: TRBV3-1

CDR3 protein: AWSVLVRGQGAIPSYEQY
V gene: TRBV30

CDR3 protein: ASSYLGLENREQY
V gene: TRBV6-2/TRBV6-3

CDR3 protein: ASSPPKGSSYEQY
V gene: TRBV18

CDR3 protein: ASSPRQGVTGELF
V gene: TRBV9

CDR3 protein: ASSPGRQETQY
V gene: TRBV18

CDR3 protein: SVKNTGTGGYGYT
V gene: TRBV29-1

CDR3 protein: ASTERRAAGEQY
V gene: TRBV7-2

CDR3 protein: ASSTAALQF
V gene: TRBV12-3/TRBV12-4

CDR3 protein: ASSVGTEEKLF
V gene: TRBV9

CDR3 protein: ASSQILFGDEQF
V gene: TRBV14

CDR3 protein: ASSYPTGTGTGELF
V gene: TRBV7-2

CDR3 protein: ASSFTLATSTDTQY
V gene: TRBV7-8

CDR3 protein: ASSLKPGAYGYT
V gene: TRBV7-2

CDR3 protein: ASSLQGDPGSGPGYT
V gene: TRBV5-1

CDR3 protein: ASSPPAQGYEQY
V gene: TRBV18

CDR3 protein: AWGGGFYEQY
V gene: TRBV30

CDR3 protein: ASSLARRFGTRRDNYGYT
V gene: TRBV7-8

CDR3 protein: ASSPPNLDSYNEQF
V gene: TRBV18

CDR3 protein: ASIGSGFADTQY
V gene: TRBV3-1

CDR3 protein: ASSLGLLLVGGELF
V gene: TRBV6-1

CDR3 protein: ASSRDRGSSGANVLT
V gene: TRBV6-2/TRBV6-3

CDR3 protein: ASSPASGTVGEQF
V gene: TRBV14